This section outlines one TCR beta chain sequence together with its context. Its binding antigen is unknown. No base-level quality is on record; no much larger clone is a single base apart. Per the germline V gene (reference sequence), LNHNV is the CDR1 and YYDKDF is the CDR2. V is pruned by 2 bases and J by 1 base, leaving 5 bases of the junction without a gene match. The CDR3 has 15 amino acids, counting the end cysteine and phenylalanine. The only DNA kept is the CDR3, 45 bases in frame from the first base. Library preparation was by the immunoSEQ multiplex PCR assay. The multiplex PCR relied on a mix of 60 forward primers for TCR Vbeta segments and 13 reverse primers for TCR Jbeta segments. The CDR3 region of rearranged TCR beta genes was amplified from genomic DNA with a multiplex PCR assay. Amplified TCR beta libraries were sequenced as 87-base-pair reads on the Illumina HiSeq System. The original pipeline was this. A later analysis counted 75 million to 100 million unique TCR beta chains across the 690 or so repertoires, and around 12 million of these chains were shared by at least two donors. Raw reads were error-corrected and collapsed into unique sequences with a nearest-neighbor algorithm that merged closely related sequences to remove PCR and sequencing errors. Alignment of CDR3 sequences to IMGT reference sequences was used to assign V, D and J gene segments. Each retained sequence needed at least a six-nucleotide match to both a V gene segment and a J gene segment. Rearrangements were classified as productive when the CDR3 lacked stop codons and remained in frame with V and J, and all other rearrangements were classified as non-productive. Following IMGT convention, CDR3 was defined as the stretch from the second conserved V-encoded cysteine up to the conserved J-encoded phenylalanine. The earlier analysis of about 610 of the donors excluded any sequence lacking an unambiguous match to a single V gene segment. An earlier analysis of almost 600 of the donors classified V segments as functional when productive rearrangements were above 56.7% and as segregating when the standard deviation between donors was above 5%. A statistical classification framework was built for diagnosing cytomegalovirus status from the catalog of TCR beta chain sequences. A later analysis assigned V and J genes by comparing TCR nucleotide sequences with IMGT/GENE-DB human TR gene sequences. In a later analysis, CDR3 sequences and most-parsimonious VDJ recombination scenarios were assigned using the TCRdist pipeline. In a later analysis, each TCR beta chain was defined by its CDR3 amino acid sequence together with its V-gene family, and reads lacking a unique V-gene family were excluded. To address suspected cross-contamination and a sequencing artifact, a later analysis removed around 600 highly shared, low-generation-probability nucleotide sequences. A later analysis calculated a clonal expansion index for each public chain from normalized within-repertoire ranks of inferred template counts. A later analysis computed generation probabilities with a VDJ recombination model fitted to out-of-frame rearrangements, and checked the results against IGoR. In a later analysis, hypergeometric tests were used to score TCR-TCR, TCR-HLA and TCR-CMV co-occurrence, with a repertoire-size bias correction applied to TCR pairs. To estimate false discovery rates, a later analysis permuted the HLA or CMV assignments 20 times. In a later analysis, co-occurring TCRs were grouped using DBSCAN, and TCRdist sequence similarity was added for clustering within HLA-allele-positive subsets. Repertoires with fewer than 30,000 or more than 120,000 public chains were left out of co-occurrence clustering, as were about 5 repertoires with anomalous nucleotide sharing. Here the immuneACCESS table is served through TCRdb, limited to in-frame sequences with V and J called. Missing clones are a known gap in these copies; in checked studies unresolved V genes cover under half, and the rest lacks a known reason. The V and J calls and clone size were taken over from that table, and D and trimming were inferred from the DNA. The sample records around 99,000 clones, around 77% of which are singletons. Under 5% of the sample is held by the ten biggest clonotypes.

The cohort was made up of roughly 670 healthy bone marrow donors. At the time of sampling, every cohort member was nominally healthy, though immune exposures that went unrecorded were likely present. The donor tested CMV seronegative and was one of the 352 seronegative cohort members. Every donor gave a peripheral blood sample, and the peripheral blood mononuclear cells from that sample were used for TCR beta sequencing. Genomic DNA was extracted from the blood cell samples with the Qiagen DNeasy Blood Extraction Kit. This sample was included in a study of cytomegalovirus exposure and HLA in healthy donors (dated by TCRdb to 2016 to 2017). Describing the broader study: An earlier analysis of approximately 640 of the donors reported 250 to 350 Gb of sequence data and 120 million or so unique TCR beta sequences from about 200 million T cells. A later analysis re-examined previously published TCR beta repertoires from about 700 donors and added high-resolution HLA genotyping to investigate patterns of TCR occurrence. All discovery cohort repertoires had been generated on a single sequencing platform. Typing coverage varied by locus: 629-630 donors for A, B, C, DRB1 and DQB1; around 560 for DQA1; about 590 for DPA1; around 490 for DPB1. In addition to the first cohort of approximately 650 subjects, a separate validation cohort of around 110 different subjects was used. About five DR-DQ haplotypes were handled as single units for association and clustering, since linkage in the cohort was strong. The T cell repertoires of 666 subjects were profiled by immunosequencing and related to cytomegalovirus serostatus. The later analysis used no new phenotypic data to find candidate immune exposures, relying instead on TCR beta sequences and their occurrence across donors. Roughly 310 gigabases of sequencing data and some 85 million unique TCR sequences were included in an early release covering over 600 HLA-typed donors. Of the 300 to 500 genotyped donors, 75% to 85% were placed in the genetic ancestry cluster associated with self-reported Caucasian donors. An earlier analysis of some 500 of the donors applied high-throughput TCR beta sequencing to assess whether each TCR beta V gene segment acted as functional or pseudogenic. To predict cytomegalovirus infection status, the study brought together high-throughput TCR immunosequencing, statistical association of individual TCRs with disease status, and machine learning. HLA typing included class I and class II loci at four-digit resolution. The study was designed to test whether signatures of past pathogen exposure could be identified by cataloging public T cell receptors. Donor age, sex, ethnicity and CMV serostatus were compiled together with the repertoire data. Among some 410 genotyped donors of the cohort, an average of roughly 230,000 unique TCR beta nucleotide sequences was sequenced per donor, of which 15% to 20% were non-productive. In a later genetic analysis, genome-wide SNP genotypes for about 65% of the roughly 670 donors were used, and that subset was treated as a discovery cohort. Results and caveats for the whole study, not just this receptor: Across donors, most TCR sequences were observed very rarely, whereas some public TCRs were present in many individuals. V-gene and J-gene trimming of TCR beta chains was associated with a missense DCLRE1C variant in a later genetic analysis, and the association was replicated in an independent cohort. The classifier was reported to diagnose cytomegalovirus status with high specificity and sensitivity in both the original and validation cohorts. Correlated functional status among segregating V segments might reflect linkage disequilibrium, but an unknown experimental factor could not be ruled out. The authors suggested that the approach could potentially be extended to other disease states and immunological phenotypes. Roughly uniform sequencing depth across donors was assumed in presence/absence analyses, although this assumption may not hold. An earlier analysis of 587 of the donors showed that most TCR beta V segments appeared in productive rearrangements either about 87% or about 30% of the time, which broadly matched IMGT annotations. The sequencing pipeline was judged likely to have produced a cluster of highly shared sequence variants as a technical artifact. According to a later analysis, most CMV-associated TCR beta chains appeared to be HLA-restricted, and the HLA associations seemed to be driven largely by CMV exposure. A further reported finding was that TCR beta sequences accurately predicted the HLA-A and HLA-B alleles for most subjects in the first cohort. In a later analysis, HLA-associated TCR beta chains showed more clonal expansion and lower generation probabilities than non-associated chains that were equally common. Because HLA typing was unavailable for some donors at each locus, only the typed subset was used in association tests. CMV serostatus was the only immune exposure information available for the cohort. Because counts were too low, around 17 rarely observed V segments, including chromosome 9 orphons, were left out of the earlier analysis of 587 of the donors. In vitro tests confirmed that a few of the cytomegalovirus-associated TCR beta chains recognize cytomegalovirus antigens. A later analysis found that TCR association rates varied across HLA loci, with DRB1 alleles showing the most associated TCRs and HLA-C alleles the fewest. In a later genetic analysis, fewer N-insertions in productive TCRs were reported among donors in an Asian-associated ancestry cluster than the roughly 640-donor mean. Assigning TCR associations to individual alleles was difficult when HLA alleles, especially DR and DQ, strongly co-occurred. Only TCR beta chains were sequenced in this cohort, and the absence of alpha or paired-chain data limited detectable features. Some IMGT-functional V segments, including TRBV6-2 and TRBV6-3, could not be distinguished by the 87-base-pair reads and were therefore excluded. The study listed around 160 TCR beta chains as associated with cytomegalovirus. At a false discovery rate of 0.05, a later analysis linked 16,951 TCR beta sequences to specific HLA alleles. According to a later analysis, parvovirus B19, influenza, CMV and Epstein-Barr virus appeared linked to several top co-occurrence clusters.

Sequenced: PBMCs. The receptor comes from a male donor in good health and CMV-seronegative. The V gene is TRBV15 and the J gene is TRBJ2-7, with 7 bases matching TRBD1. The DNA reads TGTGCCACCAGCAGACGAGGGACAGAGTCCTACGAGCAGTACTTC. It codes for CATSRRGTESYEQYF.